The rows below give T cell receptor beta chains drawn from one sample of a study of blood T cell repertoires in COVID-19. Assay: immunoSEQ multiplex PCR; the TCRdb copy retains only in-frame clones and omits some. The sample includes fewer than 350,000 clones, about nine tenths of them seen just once. Material for sequencing was peripheral blood. The source is a young woman with COVID-19, enrolled during active disease. Both conserved end residues are part of each CDR3. The D gene is left open where the match is weak. Size is stated for part of the rows, as once, few or many counts, or as a class when the clone is expanded.

j_call cdr3_length d_call clone_size v_call cdr3_nt cdr3_aa
TRBJ1-1 15 NA NA TRBV5-1 TGCGCCAGCAGCTTGGAGGGGTGGGGAGGCACTGAAGCTTTCTTT CASSLEGWGGTEAFF
TRBJ2-3 15 TRBD2 NA TRBV19 TGTGCCAGTAGTATAACTAGCGGGCCCACAGATACGCAGTATTTT CASSITSGPTDTQYF
TRBJ2-1 14 NA NA TRBV3-1/TRBV3-2 TGTGCCAGCAGCCAACCCGGGACTCCCAATGAGCAGTTCTTC CASSQPGTPNEQFF
TRBJ1-1 15 TRBD1 NA TRBV3-1/TRBV3-2 TGTGCCAGCAGCCTCGGGGGGGGACAGGGTGTCAGCGCTTTCTTT CASSLGGGQGVSAFF
TRBJ1-5 14 NA NA TRBV18 TGTGCCAGCTCAGGACAGACGGGCAATCAGCCCCAGCATTTT CASSGQTGNQPQHF
TRBJ2-5 13 TRBD2 NA TRBV2 TGTGCCAGCAGATCTAGCGGGCAAGAGACCCAGTACTTC CASRSSGQETQYF
TRBJ2-2 14 NA NA TRBV18 TGTGCCAGCTCACCATCTAGGTGGACCGGGGAGCTGTTTTTT CASSPSRWTGELFF
TRBJ1-3 13 NA few TRBV18 TGTGCCAGCTCACAGGGGGCTGGAAACACCATATATTTT CASSQGAGNTIYF
TRBJ2-7 13 NA once TRBV19 TGTGCCAGTAGTATTGGGCGGGGTGGCGAGCAGTACTTC CASSIGRGGEQYF
TRBJ1-3 14 NA NA TRBV14 TGTGCCAGCAGCCAAGATCTAAGTGGAAACACCATATATTTT CASSQDLSGNTIYF
TRBJ1-1 13 TRBD1 NA TRBV4-1 TGCGCCAGCAGCCATATACAGGGGTACGAAGCTTTCTTT CASSHIQGYEAFF
TRBJ2-7 14 NA once TRBV27 TGTGCCAGCAGTTTTCTCGGACAAACCTACGAGCAGTACTTC CASSFLGQTYEQYF
TRBJ2-7 14 NA NA TRBV27 TGTGCCAGCAGTTTAACCTCGACAGGCTACGAGCAGTACTTC CASSLTSTGYEQYF
TRBJ1-2 15 NA NA TRBV7-6 TGTGCCAGCAGCTTAGGCCCAGGGGCATACTATGGCTACACCTTC CASSLGPGAYYGYTF
TRBJ2-7 11 NA NA TRBV5-1 TGCGCCAGCAGCTTAGACAGCGAGCAGTACTTC CASSLDSEQYF
TRBJ1-6 14 TRBD1 NA TRBV19 TGTGCCAGTAGCCCTCGGGACAGGGACTCACCCCTCCACTTT CASSPRDRDSPLHF
TRBJ2-5 17 TRBD2 NA TRBV18 TGTGCCAGCTCACCAGGAAGCGGGGGGACGATAACAAAGACCCAGTACTTC CASSPGSGGTITKTQYF
TRBJ2-7 16 TRBD2 NA TRBV5-1 TGCGCCAGCAGCTTCGGCGGGGCAGGGAGGGGCTACGAGCAGTACTTC CASSFGGAGRGYEQYF
TRBJ1-2 13 NA NA TRBV16 TGTGCCAGCAGCCGACAGTATAACTATGGCTACACCTTC CASSRQYNYGYTF
TRBJ2-1 14 NA NA TRBV6-5 TGTGCCAGCCCCCCGCTCAGCGTCGGAAGTGAGCAGTTCTTC CASPPLSVGSEQFF
TRBJ1-1 15 NA NA TRBV6-4 TGTGCCAGCAGTGACTCCCCGGGAGCGAACACTGAAGCTTTCTTT CASSDSPGANTEAFF
TRBJ1-5 15 NA few TRBV15 TGTGCCACCAGCAGGACTGACAGGCGCGATCAGCCCCAGCATTTT CATSRTDRRDQPQHF
TRBJ2-1 14 NA NA TRBV3-1/TRBV3-2 TGTGCCAGCAGCCAAGGGCTAGTTGTCGGGGAGCAGTTCTTC CASSQGLVVGEQFF
TRBJ2-1 13 NA NA TRBV6-5 TGTGCCAGCAGTTACGCACAGGGATATGAGCAGTTCTTC CASSYAQGYEQFF
TRBJ1-2 13 TRBD1 NA TRBV18 TGTGCCAGCTCACCGACAGGGGTAGATGGCTACACCTTC CASSPTGVDGYTF
TRBJ1-1 14 NA NA TRBV6-6 TGTGCCAGCAGCCAGGGACTAACGAACACTGAAGCTTTCTTT CASSQGLTNTEAFF
TRBJ2-5 15 TRBD2 NA TRBV19 TGTGCCAGTAGTATGGGGGGACTATTTGACGGGACCCAGTACTTC CASSMGGLFDGTQYF
TRBJ2-7 13 NA NA TRBV5-6 TGTGCCAGCAGCTTGGACACGTCCTACGAGCAGTACTTC CASSLDTSYEQYF
TRBJ1-6 14 TRBD1 NA TRBV4-1 TGCGCCAGCAGCCAAGGACAGGGTTGGTCACCCCTCCACTTT CASSQGQGWSPLHF
TRBJ1-3 16 NA few TRBV7-9 TGTGCCAGCAGCGCGGGTAGTAACCTCTCTGGAAACACCATATATTTT CASSAGSNLSGNTIYF
TRBJ1-6 16 TRBD1 NA TRBV5-6 TGTGCCAGCAGCTGGGGGACGGGACAGGCCTATTCACCCCTCCACTTT CASSWGTGQAYSPLHF
TRBJ2-7 13 NA NA TRBV12-3/TRBV12-4 TGTGCCAGCAGTCGTGGACAGACCTACGAGCAGTACTTC CASSRGQTYEQYF
TRBJ2-7 16 TRBD1 NA TRBV10-3 TGTGCCATCAGGAAGAGCGGGGACAGGGAAGCCTACGAGCAGTACTTC CAIRKSGDREAYEQYF
TRBJ2-5 17 TRBD2 NA TRBV14 TGTGCCAGCAGCCAAGATTCTCTAGCGGGTCTAACAGAGACCCAGTACTTC CASSQDSLAGLTETQYF
TRBJ1-1 14 NA NA TRBV3-1/TRBV3-2 TGTGCCAGCAGCCAAGATCCGGTGAACACTGAAGCTTTCTTT CASSQDPVNTEAFF
TRBJ1-6 15 NA NA TRBV21-1 TGTGCCAGCAGCGTCGGACAGGGAGATAATTCACCCCTCCACTTT CASSVGQGDNSPLHF
TRBJ2-1 14 NA few TRBV21-1 TGTGCCAGCAGCAAAAGGGGGCCCTACAATGAGCAGTTCTTC CASSKRGPYNEQFF
TRBJ2-5 15 TRBD2 NA TRBV28 TGTGCCACCCTAAAGCGGGGGGTCCCCCAAGAGACCCAGTACTTC CATLKRGVPQETQYF
TRBJ1-2 17 NA NA TRBV10-3 TGTGCCACCAGCCGGACAGAAAACGACCTACCTCGCTATGGCTACACCTTC CATSRTENDLPRYGYTF
TRBJ2-3 15 TRBD2 NA TRBV5-1 TGCGCCAGCAGCTTGCCCGCGGGGGGAACAGATACGCAGTATTTT CASSLPAGGTDTQYF
TRBJ1-2 13 NA NA TRBV27 TGTGCCAGCAGTCCGCGGGGGGCGCTTGGCTACACCTTC CASSPRGALGYTF
TRBJ1-1 15 TRBD1 NA TRBV6-5 TGTGCCAGCAGTCCCTTCGGGACAGGGAACACTGAAGCTTTCTTT CASSPFGTGNTEAFF
TRBJ2-3 13 NA NA TRBV25-1 TGTGCCAGCAGTTTCTTAGCGACAGATACGCAGTATTTT CASSFLATDTQYF
TRBJ2-7 11 NA NA TRBV5-5 TGTGCCAGCAGCTTTGTGCAGGGCGAGTACTTC CASSFVQGEYF
TRBJ1-5 15 NA once TRBV11-3 TGTGCCAGCATCCTCCTAGATGGGTACAATCAGCCCCAGCATTTT CASILLDGYNQPQHF